The rows below give T cell receptor beta chains drawn from one sample of a study of OX40 agonist ivuxolimab in advanced cancers. Only in-frame clones appear in the TCRdb table, and some are missing; sequencing was by immunoSEQ multiplex PCR. The table lists just over 90,000 clones, 85% to 95% of them singletons. The sequencing here drew on CD4+ or CD8+ T cells sorted from blood, taken in a trial of the OX40 agonist ivuxolimab. These receptors originate from an adult with an advanced solid tumor such as melanoma, head and neck, liver or kidney cancer. CDR3s leave out the opening cysteine and the closing phenylalanine or tryptophan. Fields, in order: V gene, J gene, clone size, CDR3 protein. The size of a clone is reported for some rows only, either as once, few or many, or as a class for expanded clones.

v_call: TRBV6-1; j_call: TRBJ1-1; clone_size: -; cdr3_aa: ASSEARNWQGP
v_call: TRBV4-3; j_call: TRBJ2-1; clone_size: -; cdr3_aa: ASSQRQSSYNEQF
v_call: TRBV15; j_call: TRBJ2-5; clone_size: -; cdr3_aa: ATSSKPGPKETQY
v_call: TRBV27; j_call: TRBJ2-1; clone_size: -; cdr3_aa: ASSLSGRNEQF
v_call: TRBV4-1; j_call: TRBJ1-1; clone_size: -; cdr3_aa: ASSQRRNTEAF
v_call: TRBV5-5; j_call: TRBJ1-2; clone_size: -; cdr3_aa: ASSFGQDRYGYT
v_call: TRBV27; j_call: TRBJ1-6; clone_size: -; cdr3_aa: ASSLSPSGSSYNSPLH
v_call: TRBV2; j_call: TRBJ1-1; clone_size: once; cdr3_aa: ASTRKGQPARDTEAF
v_call: TRBV11-2; j_call: TRBJ2-6; clone_size: -; cdr3_aa: ASSHIGGDSGANVLT
v_call: TRBV29-1; j_call: TRBJ2-2; clone_size: -; cdr3_aa: SVEESRGIGELF
v_call: TRBV6-1; j_call: TRBJ2-7; clone_size: -; cdr3_aa: ASRGAVIHEQY
v_call: TRBV28; j_call: TRBJ2-5; clone_size: -; cdr3_aa: ASRLFRDSDKETQY
v_call: TRBV28; j_call: TRBJ2-5; clone_size: -; cdr3_aa: ASSFPDYAKETQY
v_call: TRBV30; j_call: TRBJ1-1; clone_size: -; cdr3_aa: AWTETGNTEAF
v_call: TRBV27; j_call: TRBJ1-5; clone_size: -; cdr3_aa: ASSLGANQPQH
v_call: TRBV14; j_call: TRBJ2-7; clone_size: -; cdr3_aa: ASSQGSLAGVIGYEQY
v_call: TRBV7-9; j_call: TRBJ2-3; clone_size: -; cdr3_aa: ASSPAPTGVTDTQY
v_call: TRBV30; j_call: TRBJ1-1; clone_size: -; cdr3_aa: AWTAQGVEAF
v_call: TRBV6-4; j_call: TRBJ2-3; clone_size: -; cdr3_aa: ASSVLAGDPSRTDTQY
v_call: TRBV7-2; j_call: TRBJ2-6; clone_size: -; cdr3_aa: ASSFITGANVLT
v_call: TRBV9; j_call: TRBJ1-3; clone_size: -; cdr3_aa: ASSPRPDSGNTIY
v_call: TRBV7-2; j_call: TRBJ1-2; clone_size: -; cdr3_aa: ASSFIRGQNGYT
v_call: TRBV19; j_call: TRBJ1-5; clone_size: once; cdr3_aa: ASSITGYSNQPQH
v_call: TRBV27; j_call: TRBJ1-2; clone_size: -; cdr3_aa: ASGPTVLYGYT
v_call: TRBV7-6; j_call: TRBJ2-7; clone_size: -; cdr3_aa: ASSLVQGERSYEQY
v_call: TRBV9; j_call: TRBJ2-2; clone_size: -; cdr3_aa: ASSVGLGQGYTGELF
v_call: TRBV10-3; j_call: TRBJ2-2; clone_size: -; cdr3_aa: AIKNENTGELF
v_call: TRBV27; j_call: TRBJ1-2; clone_size: -; cdr3_aa: ASSSTGGANYGYT
v_call: TRBV11-3; j_call: TRBJ1-1; clone_size: -; cdr3_aa: ASSEGLVGEAF
v_call: TRBV6-5; j_call: TRBJ1-2; clone_size: -; cdr3_aa: ASSRTGGAVGYT
v_call: TRBV15; j_call: TRBJ2-7; clone_size: once; cdr3_aa: ATTAGDPYEQY
v_call: TRBV5-6; j_call: TRBJ1-2; clone_size: once; cdr3_aa: ASSFQTGNGYT
v_call: TRBV13; j_call: TRBJ1-5; clone_size: -; cdr3_aa: ASSLGTVNQPQH
v_call: TRBV28; j_call: TRBJ1-2; clone_size: -; cdr3_aa: ASRNPGQGLNYGYT
v_call: TRBV29-1; j_call: TRBJ1-2; clone_size: -; cdr3_aa: SALARGLQGNYGYT
v_call: TRBV27; j_call: TRBJ1-1; clone_size: -; cdr3_aa: ASVGGKAF
v_call: TRBV9; j_call: TRBJ1-2; clone_size: -; cdr3_aa: ASSVGTSRVGGYYGYT
v_call: TRBV19; j_call: TRBJ2-2; clone_size: few; cdr3_aa: ASSPGLAGAAGELF
v_call: TRBV13; j_call: TRBJ1-5; clone_size: -; cdr3_aa: ASAQGTQPQH
v_call: TRBV19; j_call: TRBJ2-7; clone_size: -; cdr3_aa: ASSPSLAGGTYEQY
v_call: TRBV29-1; j_call: TRBJ1-1; clone_size: -; cdr3_aa: SVEKPGVENTEAF
v_call: TRBV30; j_call: TRBJ1-1; clone_size: once; cdr3_aa: AWSVVENTEAF
v_call: TRBV30; j_call: TRBJ2-2; clone_size: -; cdr3_aa: AWLAPVEGGTGELF
v_call: TRBV4-3; j_call: TRBJ1-2; clone_size: once; cdr3_aa: ASSQENRGFYGYT
v_call: TRBV2; j_call: TRBJ2-1; clone_size: -; cdr3_aa: ASSDTDTVYNEQF
v_call: TRBV27; j_call: TRBJ2-6; clone_size: -; cdr3_aa: ASSSSGSGANVLT
v_call: TRBV5-1; j_call: TRBJ2-3; clone_size: -; cdr3_aa: ASSTGTSRTFVYTQY
v_call: TRBV2; j_call: TRBJ1-3; clone_size: -; cdr3_aa: ASFGDRSGNTIY
v_call: TRBV6-1; j_call: TRBJ2-1; clone_size: -; cdr3_aa: ASSEGKGGRFNEQF